This TCR beta chain was sequenced for a study of T cells in tumors after PD-1 blockade (dated by TCRdb to 2018 to 2020). For context, the study as a whole: Patients with prior checkpoint blockade, systemic immunosuppressant use, or recent radiotherapy or other anti-cancer therapy within 4 weeks were excluded. Pembrolizumab 200 mg every 3 weeks or cemiplimab 350 mg every 2 weeks was administered to patients. A subset of patients also received ongoing daily vismodegib 150 mg during anti-PD-1 treatment. An average of around 100,000 TCR templates (range about 23,000-257,772) and roughly 37,000 unique clonotypes was obtained for peripheral blood samples. The study performed paired single-cell RNA and TCR sequencing on site-matched tumors from BCC or SCC patients before and after anti-PD-1 therapy. To compare clonotypes in blood versus tumor, bulk TCR sequencing was run on fewer than 12 peripheral blood samples drawn from about five patients. RECIST version 1.1 was used to assess clinical response.

A note on this clone: This clone's antigen is unknown. No base qualities exist here, and no much larger clone lies one base off it.

Deep TCRbeta sequencing was performed with the immunoSEQ platform. Per the source publication's procedure: Only productive rearrangements were exported from the immunoSEQ Analyzer for further analysis. Bulk TCRbeta clonotypes were assigned T cell phenotypes by matching to single-cell RNA+TCR-seq clones sharing the same TCRbeta sequence. Using bulk TCR sequencing data, clone enrichment in tumor was calculated by dividing a clone's tumor frequency by the same clone's PBMC frequency. TCRs were sorted with GLIPH into specificity groups, meaning clusters of distinct TCRs that share CDR3 motifs and likely recognize common antigens. Held by TCRdb, this immuneACCESS table contains in-frame sequences only and omits some clones. Under half of the omission traces to an unresolved V gene where checked; the cause of the rest is unknown. That table gives V, J and clone size, and the DNA gave D and trimming. The sample has more than 50,000 clones on record, 74% of them singletons. The ten top clones hold approximately 4.5% of the sample.

The CDR3 has 13 amino acids, counting the end cysteine and phenylalanine. Of all the DNA, just the CDR3 is kept, 39 bases in frame from base 1. Taken from the germline V gene (reference sequence), the CDR1 and CDR2 loops are GTSNPN and SVGIG. V sheds 0 bases and J sheds 7 bases, leaving 10 bases between their ends. The time point label, read with the paper, signifies: after anti-PD-1 therapy. Genomic DNA extracted from tumor biopsies or peripheral blood was used for bulk TCRbeta sequencing, with input ranging from roughly 600 ng to 6,004 ng. Histologically proven advanced or metastatic basal or squamous cell carcinoma was present in all patients, all of whom were poor candidates for surgical resection. The basal cell carcinoma cohort comprised fewer than 12 patients, of whom roughly 8 had bulk tumor TCR sequencing. Overall study outcomes, separate from this receptor: The source of novel T cell clones was not identified and could include lymphoid organs or rare unexpanded clones within the tumor or its periphery. Roughly two fifths of TCR clonotypes from the tumor were detected in blood, and certain novel exhausted tumor clones were present in blood collected before treatment, which suggests recruitment from the periphery.

In this chain, TRBV30 is recombined with TRBJ1-5, with an unclear D gene assignment. The sequence derives from a human donor with basal cell carcinoma. The sequenced sample was PBMCs, obtained after anti-PD-1 treatment. CDR3 region: CAWSVRVGQPQHF. In nucleotides, the sequence is TGTGCCTGGAGTGTTCGGGTTGGGCAGCCCCAGCATTTT.